These 10 T cell receptor beta chains share one sample of origin, sequenced in a study of cytomegalovirus exposure and HLA in healthy donors. The data were produced by immunoSEQ multiplex PCR, yet TCRdb's version contains in-frame clones alone and is incomplete. The sample records roughly 150,000 clones, 85% to 90% being singletons. Sequencing used PBMCs. The receptors were gathered from a woman between 18 and 29 years old in good health and CMV-seropositive.

This sequence joins TRBV28 and TRBJ1-1; 8 bases map to TRBD1. Germline values: CDR1 MDHEN, CDR2 SYDVKM. The CDR3 is made up of 15 amino acids. Germline trimming cut 11 bases from V and 1 base from J; bases unmatched to any gene: 12. The CDR3 sequence is CAVLRDRGRNTEAFF. The CDR3 region has the DNA TGTGCCGTTCTCCGAGACAGGGGTAGGAACACTGAAGCTTTCTTT. Supplemented by reference TRBV28 and TRBJ1-1, the full variable domain reads DVKVTQSSRYLVKRTGEKVFLECVQDMDHENMFWYRQDPGLGLRLIYFSYDVKMKEKGDIPEGYSVSREKKERFSLILESASTNQTSMYLCAVLRDRGRNTEAFFGQGTRLTVV.

The gene calls are TRBV6-6 and TRBJ1-1; D call uncertain. The V gene's germline CDR1 is MNHNY and CDR2 SVGAGI (reference sequence). The V end lost 6 bases, the J end lost 3 bases, and 5 bases lay between the germline ends. This CDR3 is built from 11 residues. CDR3: CASSSDTEAFF. CDR3 sequence (DNA): TGTGCCAGCAGCTCCGACACTGAAGCTTTCTTT.

The chain joins TRBV7-9 to TRBJ1-2, with D unclear. V lost 5 bases, J lost 6 bases, and 16 bases lay in between. Per the germline V gene, CDR1 is SEHNR and CDR2 is FQNEAQ (reference sequence). The CDR3 extends over 14 amino acids. Here the CDR3 reads CASSQTIDEDGYTF. For the CDR3, the DNA is TGTGCCAGCAGCCAGACTATTGACGAGGATGGCTACACCTTC.

This clone appeared a single time. The V and J genes are TRBV5-6 and TRBJ1-2; TRBD1 might be the D (6 bases). V was cut by 3 bases and J by 6 bases, with 6 bases left in between. The CDR3 is 11 residues long. CDR1 is SGHDT and CDR2 is YYEEEE in the germline V gene. In DNA form, the CDR3 reads TGTGCCAGCAGCTCAGGGGATGGCTACACCTTC. Amino acid sequence: CASSSGDGYTF.

The gene calls are TRBV6-1 and TRBJ2-2; D unresolved. Trimming took off 5 bases at V and 6 bases at J, with 10 bases between the two ends. The CDR3 totals 13 residues. Germline CDR1 reads MNHNS; CDR2 reads SASEGT. CDR3 loop: CASSPNESGELFF. CDR3 nucleotides: TGTGCCAGCAGTCCCAATGAGTCCGGGGAGCTGTTTTTT.

The chain couples TRBV6-1 to TRBJ1-4; 9 positions match TRBD1. The CDR3 is 15 amino acids. The ends lost 3 bases at V and 1 base at J; junction bases unmatched: 0. Germline values: CDR1 MNHNS, CDR2 SASEGT. The CDR3 coding sequence is TGTGCCAGCAGTGAGGACAGGGGAACTAATGAAAAACTGTTTTTT. Protein sequence: CASSEDRGTNEKLFF.

The CDR3 DNA reads as TGCGCCAGCAGCTCCAGCTCAGCGGGAGTATCGTACAATGAGCAGTTCTTC. Translation: CASSSSSAGVSYNEQFF. The chain employs TRBV5-1 and TRBJ2-1, with 8 bases lining up with TRBD2. V lost 3 bases and J lost 4; bases outside the gene matches: 12. The germline gives CDR1 SGHRS, CDR2 YFSETQ. CDR3 length equals 17 residues.

This rearrangement joins TRBV27 to TRBJ2-2; TRBD2 matches at 12 bases. The CDR3 runs to 18 residues. V gave up 4 bases and J gave up 4 bases; unmatched junction bases: 10. Looked up from germline, CDR1 is MNHEY and CDR2 is SMNVEV (reference sequence). This CDR3 is CASSSGLAGGRSTGELFF. CDR3 DNA: TGTGCCAGCAGTTCGGGGCTAGCGGGAGGGAGAAGCACCGGGGAGCTGTTTTTT.

The chain recombines TRBV5-4 with TRBJ2-7, with 9 bases fitting TRBD1. This CDR3 has 15 residues. Germline V CDR1 and CDR2: SGHNT, YYREEE (reference sequence). Losses at the gene ends were 0 bases for V and 3 bases for J; bases not matched to a gene: 4. The CDR3 reads CASSLGWDRDYEQYF. In DNA, the CDR3 is TGTGCCAGCAGCTTGGGGTGGGACAGGGACTACGAGCAGTACTTC. The complete variable domain, with remaining parts taken from reference TRBV5-4 and TRBJ2-7, reads ETGVTQSPTHLIKTRGQQVTLRCSSQSGHNTVSWYQQALGQGPQFIFQYYREEENGRGNFPPRFSGLQFPNYSSELNVNALELDDSALYLCASSLGWDRDYEQYFGPGTRLTVT.

The rearrangement links TRBV7-9 to TRBJ2-1, with D unclear. From germline, CDR1 is SEHNR and CDR2 FQNEAQ (reference sequence). V was pared by 5 bases and J by 4 bases, with 18 bases between. The CDR3 length is 16 residues. As DNA, the CDR3 is TGTGCCAGCAGCAACAACCTAGAGGTCCTTTACAATGAGCAGTTCTTC. The encoded protein is CASSNNLEVLYNEQFF.